This T cell receptor (beta chain) was identified during a study of blood T cell repertoires in COVID-19. Data came from immunoSEQ multiplex PCR; TCRdb stores just in-frame clones and leaves some out. The sample yields under 85,000 clones, around 87% seen once. V was clipped by 0 bases and J by 0 bases, with 14 bases between them. The germline CDR1 and CDR2 sequences are GTSNPN and SVGIG (reference sequence). The CDR3 length is 16 residues. The TCR comes from a human donor in a cohort sampled during active COVID-19. Sequenced material: peripheral blood. The rearrangement links TRBV30 to TRBJ1-2, with D unclear. This CDR3 reads CAWSVLGGLTNYGYTF. The CDR3 DNA follows: TGTGCCTGGAGTGTACTCGGAGGCCTTACTAACTATGGCTACACCTTC.